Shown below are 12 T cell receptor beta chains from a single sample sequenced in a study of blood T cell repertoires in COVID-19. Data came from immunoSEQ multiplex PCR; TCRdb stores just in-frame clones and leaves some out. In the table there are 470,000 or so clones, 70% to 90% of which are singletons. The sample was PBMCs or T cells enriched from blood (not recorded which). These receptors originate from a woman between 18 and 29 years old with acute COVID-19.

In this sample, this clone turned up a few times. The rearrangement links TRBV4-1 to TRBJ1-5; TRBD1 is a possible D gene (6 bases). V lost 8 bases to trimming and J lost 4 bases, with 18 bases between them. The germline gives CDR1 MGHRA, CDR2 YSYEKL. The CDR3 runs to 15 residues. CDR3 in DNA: TGCGCCAGCGCTAGAGGTGGACAGCCAAATCAGCCCCAGCATTTT. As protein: CASARGGQPNQPQHF.

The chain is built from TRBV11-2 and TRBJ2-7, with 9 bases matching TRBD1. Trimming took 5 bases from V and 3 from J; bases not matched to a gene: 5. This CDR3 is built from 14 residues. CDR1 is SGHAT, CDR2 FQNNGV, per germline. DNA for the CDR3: TGTGCCAGCAGCCCCCGACAGGGGGACTACGAGCAGTACTTC. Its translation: CASSPRQGDYEQYF.

The CDR3 protein is CAISTGDNSPLHF. The DNA for the CDR3 is TGTGCCATCAGCACAGGGGACAATTCACCCCTCCACTTT. The chain has TRBV10-3 and TRBJ1-6; 7 nucleotides line up with TRBD1. Per germline, CDR1 ENHRY and CDR2 SYGVKD. V gave up 6 bases and J gave up 7 bases; unmatched junction bases: 3. This CDR3 contains 13 residues.

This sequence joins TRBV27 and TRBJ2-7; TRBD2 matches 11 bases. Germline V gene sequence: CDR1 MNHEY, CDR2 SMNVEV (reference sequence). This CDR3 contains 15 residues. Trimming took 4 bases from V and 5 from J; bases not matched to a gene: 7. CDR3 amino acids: CASSSRTSGSDEQYF. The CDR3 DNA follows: TGTGCCAGCAGTTCAAGGACTAGCGGGTCAGACGAGCAGTACTTC.

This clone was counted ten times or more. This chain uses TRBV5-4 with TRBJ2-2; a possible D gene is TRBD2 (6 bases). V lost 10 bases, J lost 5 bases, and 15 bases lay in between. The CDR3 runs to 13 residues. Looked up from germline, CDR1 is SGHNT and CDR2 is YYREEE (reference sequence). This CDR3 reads CAGGAGGTGELFF. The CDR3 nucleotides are TGTGCCGGAGGGGCAGGAGGGACCGGGGAGCTGTTTTTT. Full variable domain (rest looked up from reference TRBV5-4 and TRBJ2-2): ETGVTQSPTHLIKTRGQQVTLRCSSQSGHNTVSWYQQALGQGPQFIFQYYREEENGRGNFPPRFSGLQFPNYSSELNVNALELDDSALYLCAGGAGGTGELFFGEGSRLTVL.

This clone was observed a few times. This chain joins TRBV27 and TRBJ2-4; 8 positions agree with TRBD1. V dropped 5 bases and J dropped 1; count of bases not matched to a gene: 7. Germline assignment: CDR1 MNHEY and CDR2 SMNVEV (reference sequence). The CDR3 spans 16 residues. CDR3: CASSPRTGLAKNIQYF. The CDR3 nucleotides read TGTGCCAGCAGTCCCCGGACAGGGTTGGCCAAAAACATTCAGTACTTC.

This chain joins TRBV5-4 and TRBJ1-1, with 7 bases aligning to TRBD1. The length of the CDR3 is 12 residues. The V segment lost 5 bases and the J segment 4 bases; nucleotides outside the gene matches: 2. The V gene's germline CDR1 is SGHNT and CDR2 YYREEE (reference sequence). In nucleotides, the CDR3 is TGTGCCAGCAGATGGGACAGCACTGAAGCTTTCTTT. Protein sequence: CASRWDSTEAFF.

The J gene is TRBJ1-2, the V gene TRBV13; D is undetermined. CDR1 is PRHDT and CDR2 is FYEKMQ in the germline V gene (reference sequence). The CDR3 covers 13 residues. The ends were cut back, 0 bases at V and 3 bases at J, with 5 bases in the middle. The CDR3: CASSLGSDYGYTF. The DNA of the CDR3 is TGTGCCAGCAGCTTAGGGTCCGACTATGGCTACACCTTC.

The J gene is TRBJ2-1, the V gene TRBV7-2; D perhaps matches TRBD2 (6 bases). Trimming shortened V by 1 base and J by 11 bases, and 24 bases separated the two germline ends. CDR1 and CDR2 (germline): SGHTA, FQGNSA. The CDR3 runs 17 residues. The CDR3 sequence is CASSLVGTPPIQNKQFF. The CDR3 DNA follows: TGTGCCAGCAGCTTAGTCGGGACTCCCCCGATTCAAAATAAGCAGTTCTTC. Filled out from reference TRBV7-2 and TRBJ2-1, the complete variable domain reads GAGVSQSPSNKVTEKGKDVELRCDPISGHTALYWYRQSLGQGLEFLIYFQGNSAPDKSGLPSDRFSAERTGGSVSTLTIQRTQQEDSAVYLCASSLVGTPPIQNKQFFGPGTRLTVL.

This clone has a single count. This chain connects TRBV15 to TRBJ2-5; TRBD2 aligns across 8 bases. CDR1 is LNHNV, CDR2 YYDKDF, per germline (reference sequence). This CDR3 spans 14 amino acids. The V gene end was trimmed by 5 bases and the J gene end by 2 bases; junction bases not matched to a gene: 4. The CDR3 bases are TGTGCCACCAGCGGCTTAGCGGGACAAGAGACCCAGTACTTC. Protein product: CATSGLAGQETQYF.

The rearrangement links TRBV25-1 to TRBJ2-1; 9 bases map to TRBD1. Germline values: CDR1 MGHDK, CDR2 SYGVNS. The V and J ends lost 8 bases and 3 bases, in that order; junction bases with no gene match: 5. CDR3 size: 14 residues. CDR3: CASPDRGGYNEQFF. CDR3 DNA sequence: TGTGCCAGCCCCGACAGGGGGGGCTACAATGAGCAGTTCTTC.

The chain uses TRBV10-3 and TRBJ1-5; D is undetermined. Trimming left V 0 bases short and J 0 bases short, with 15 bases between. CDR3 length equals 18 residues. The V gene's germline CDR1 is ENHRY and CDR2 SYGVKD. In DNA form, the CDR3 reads TGTGCCATCAGTGAGTCGACCCGGGGTGAAAATAGCAATCAGCCCCAGCATTTT. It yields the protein CAISESTRGENSNQPQHF.